Below, 17 T cell receptor beta chains from the same sample are listed, as sequenced in a study of OX40 agonist ivuxolimab in advanced cancers. Measured with immunoSEQ multiplex PCR; TCRdb has only the in-frame clones, and not every one. The data contain more than 60,000 clones, around four fifths of them singletons. The sample was CD4+ or CD8+ T cells sorted from blood, taken in a trial of the OX40 agonist ivuxolimab. These receptors came from an adult with an advanced solid tumor such as melanoma, head and neck, liver or kidney cancer.

The CDR3 DNA reads as TGCGCCAGCAGTTTAAACCGGGAAAAACTGTTTTTT. Amino acids: CASSLNREKLFF. V usage is TRBV5-1 and J usage is TRBJ1-4; D unclear. In germline, CDR1 is SGHRS, CDR2 YFSETQ. This CDR3 contains 12 residues. The germline V and J ends were trimmed by 5 bases and 8 bases, with 10 bases remaining between them.

A note on this clone: The same CDR3 arises from other DNA sequences in this sample as well. The chain carries TRBV6-1 and TRBJ1-2, with unresolved D. Trimming removed 4 bases from V and 3 bases from J, with 6 bases in between. The germline CDR1 and CDR2 sequences are MNHNS and SASEGT. This CDR3 spans 12 amino acids. Here the CDR3 DNA reads TGTGCCAGCAGTGTCACCTACTATGGCTACACCTTC. This gives the protein CASSVTYYGYTF.

The genes are TRBV30 and TRBJ2-3, with D possibly being TRBD1 or TRBD2 (5 bases each). The germline V and J ends were trimmed by 1 base and 5 bases, with 22 bases remaining between them. The CDR3 covers 17 residues. The germline V gene has CDR1 GTSNPN and CDR2 SVGIG (reference sequence). The CDR3 DNA follows: TGTGCCTGGAGTGAGGGTGAGGGGTTTAGGGCACAAGATACGCAGTATTTT. The encoded protein is CAWSEGEGFRAQDTQYF. Drawing the rest from reference TRBV30 and TRBJ2-3, the complete variable domain is SQTIHQWPATLVQPVGSPLSLECTVEGTSNPNLYWYRQAAGRGLQLLFYSVGIGQISSEVPQNLSASRPQDRQFILSSKKLLLSDSGFYLCAWSEGEGFRAQDTQYFGPGTRLTVL.

V is TRBV19 and J is TRBJ2-1, with TRBD2 identical over 8 bases. Trimming cost V 5 bases and J 4 bases; bases outside gene matches: 4. The germline V gene has CDR1 LNHDA and CDR2 SQIVND (reference sequence). The CDR3 runs 14 residues. The CDR3 region is CASSRGGRYNEQFF. In nucleotides, the CDR3 is TGTGCCAGTAGTCGGGGGGGCAGGTACAATGAGCAGTTCTTC.

This chain joins TRBV7-9 and TRBJ1-1; no clear D gene. Trimming stripped 8 bases from V and 0 bases from J, with 7 bases between. The germline V gene has CDR1 SEHNR and CDR2 FQNEAQ (reference sequence). There are 12 residues in the CDR3. The chain's CDR3 is CASVVLNTEAFF. As DNA, the CDR3 is TGTGCCAGCGTCGTTTTGAACACTGAAGCTTTCTTT.

The chain combines TRBV7-6 with TRBJ2-5, with D uncertain. This CDR3 contains 14 residues. Trimming shortened V by 0 bases and J by 2 bases, and 7 bases separated the two germline ends. The germline CDR1 and CDR2 sequences are SGHVS and FNYEAQ. Written as DNA, the CDR3 is TGTGCCAGCAGCTTAGCACACCAACAAGAGACCCAGTACTTC. It specifies CASSLAHQQETQYF.

The gene calls are TRBV29-1 and TRBJ1-1; 7 bases align to TRBD1. After removal of 7 bases from V and 2 bases from J, the junction contained 7 bases not matched to a gene. Looked up from germline, CDR1 is SQVTM and CDR2 is ANQGSEA. This CDR3 contains 13 residues. The CDR3 nucleotides read TGCAGCGCCGAAGGGGACAGTAACACTGAAGCTTTCTTT. It codes for CSAEGDSNTEAFF.

This clone has more than one count but fewer than ten. This chain connects TRBV28 to TRBJ2-1; TRBD1 agrees at 8 bases. This CDR3 spans 14 amino acids. Germline lookup yields CDR1 MDHEN and CDR2 SYDVKM. The ends lost 5 bases at V and 8 bases at J; junction bases unmatched: 8. The CDR3 nucleotides are TGTGCCAGCAGTAACTCGGACAGGGTCCATGAGCAGTTCTTC. As protein: CASSNSDRVHEQFF.

In its sample, this clone was seen a few times. The chain is built from TRBV23-1 and TRBJ1-6, with no clear D. TRBV23-1 has ORF status, its function being uncertain. The CDR3 loop spans 13 amino acids. Trimming removed 7 bases at V and 6 bases at J, with 10 bases between. The DNA for the CDR3 is TGCGCCAGCATAGAGGTCTCTAATTCACCCCTCCACTTT. The encoded protein is CASIEVSNSPLHF.

Only a few counts were recorded for this clone. V and J are TRBV7-9 and TRBJ2-1; D perhaps matches TRBD1 (5 bases). V was shortened by 5 bases and J by 10 bases, with 12 bases between the two germline ends. CDR1 is SEHNR, CDR2 FQNEAQ, per germline (reference sequence). CDR3 size: 12 residues. The CDR3 DNA follows: TGTGCCAGCAGCGCATCTAGGGGCGAGCAGTTCTTC. Its translation is CASSASRGEQFF.

J is TRBJ2-7 and V is TRBV7-9; TRBD1 agrees at 7 bases. The germline CDR1 and CDR2 sequences are SEHNR and FQNEAQ (reference sequence). V lost 5 bases, J lost 6 bases, and 10 bases stayed unmatched. The CDR3 runs to 14 residues. The CDR3 spells CASSPILTGVEQYF. In DNA form, the CDR3 reads TGTGCCAGCAGCCCCATACTCACAGGGGTCGAGCAGTACTTC.

The chain has TRBV5-1 and TRBJ2-1, with TRBD1 identical over 9 bases. The CDR3 covers 16 residues. Germline trimming cut 5 bases from V and 7 bases from J; bases unmatched to any gene: 13. CDR1 SGHRS and CDR2 YFSETQ come from the germline V gene. CDR3 sequence (DNA): TGCGCCAGCAGGACCCAGCCGGGACAGGGAAAAAATGAGCAGTTCTTC. Amino acid sequence: CASRTQPGQGKNEQFF.

This clone was seen a handful of times. The chain combines TRBV7-9 with TRBJ1-1; 8 nucleotides align to TRBD1. CDR1 is SEHNR, CDR2 FQNEAQ, per germline (reference sequence). The V gene end was trimmed by 5 bases and the J gene end by 0 bases; junction bases not matched to a gene: 8. CDR3 length: 16 amino acids. In nucleotides, the CDR3 is TGTGCCAGCAGCCGATGGACAGGGCTAATGAACACTGAAGCTTTCTTT. It is translated as CASSRWTGLMNTEAFF. The whole variable domain, filled in from reference TRBV7-9 and TRBJ1-1, reads DTGVSQNPRHKITKRGQNVTFRCDPISEHNRLYWYRQTLGQGPEFLTYFQNEAQLEKSRLLSDRFSAERPKGSFSTLEIQRTEQGDSAMYLCASSRWTGLMNTEAFFGQGTRLTVV.

This clone has just one count. V and J are TRBV7-5 and TRBJ1-1. TRBV7-5 is termed a pseudogene. CDR3 length equals 17 residues. The CDR3 DNA is TGTGCCAGAAGCTCACCCCGGCGGACGGAGAAAGGGACTGAAGCTTTCTTT. Translated: CARSSPRRTEKGTEAFF.

This rearrangement joins TRBV28 to TRBJ1-2; TRBD1 is a possible D gene (6 bases). Germline V gives CDR1 MDHEN, CDR2 SYDVKM. The CDR3 is 13 residues long. V dropped 7 bases and J dropped 8 bases, with 17 bases sitting between them. The CDR3 sequence: CASTLKGVYGYTF. The CDR3 coding sequence is TGTGCCAGCACCTTAAAGGGGGTCTACGGCTACACCTTC.

To note about this clone: One junction end does not reproduce the germline sequence, and a read error may be involved. This chain joins TRBV7-7 and TRBJ2-2, with D perhaps matching TRBD2 (5 bases). The germline CDR1 and CDR2 sequences are SSHAT and FNYEAQ (reference sequence). This CDR3 spans 13 amino acids. The CDR3 region is CASSLTRTGELFF. CDR3 nucleotides: TGTGCTAGCAGCCTAACTAGAACCGGGGAGCTGTTTTTT.

The J gene is TRBJ1-2, the V gene TRBV6-5; D is possibly TRBD1 (6 bases). This CDR3 has 15 amino acids. The germline V gene encodes CDR1 MNHEY and CDR2 SVGAGI. Deletions cut 8 bases from V and 5 bases from J, with 21 bases between. CDR3 residues: CASVSRGDNVYGYTF. The CDR3 nucleotides read TGTGCCAGCGTTAGCCGCGGGGACAATGTGTATGGCTACACCTTC.